The TCR beta chain under discussion was sequenced for a study of T-cell reconstitution after alpha-beta-depleted transplantation in children. Study findings and constraints: The authors attributed T-cell counts and diversity one year after transplant mostly to newly produced T cells. Expanded graft clones, several hundred of them, were reportedly the source of alpha-beta T cells about two months after transplant. From surviving recipient T cells and thymic progenitors came the high day-60 TCRbeta diversity observed in some patients.

V dropped 0 bases and J dropped 6; count of bases not matched to a gene: 3. Germline loops: CDR1 SGHRS, CDR2 YFSETQ. The CDR3 spans 15 residues. For TCRbeta, the library was prepared with unique molecular identifiers. TCRdb passed the PCR reads through MiXCR, listing each CDR3 protein once. The sample yields 440,000 or so distinct CDR3 sequences, around two fifths seen once. In the case of this clonotype: The antigen remains undetermined.

The sequence came from a girl between 2 and 10 years old with aplastic anemia, due to receive a stem cell transplant. The gene calls are TRBV5-1 and TRBJ2-1; 10 bases match TRBD2. Sequenced here: PBMCs, sampled before TCRalphabeta/CD19-depleted stem cell transplant. In nucleotides, the CDR3 is TGCGCCAGCAGCTTGGGGACTAGCGGACCCAATGAGCAGTTCTTC. It codes for CASSLGTSGPNEQFF.